This TCR beta chain comes out of a study of blood T cell repertoires in COVID-19. The wider study: Specimens from acute and convalescent COVID-19 originated in the United States, Italy and Spain.

The study recruited people aged about 18 to 95 years across about 25 US areas. Cohort assignment relied on participant-reported clinical history. Trimming pared 5 bases from V and 7 bases from J, leaving 15 bases between. Germline V gene sequence: CDR1 SGHTA, CDR2 FQGNSA. The CDR3 is made up of 14 amino acids. Source study methods: Estimated nucleated cell counts came from reference gene primer amplification. Sequencing was performed with immunoSEQ multiplex PCR; in TCRdb, only in-frame clones are kept and a portion is missing. V and J calls and clone size are given by that table; D and trimming were obtained from the DNA. The sample holds a few hundred thousand clones, approximately 84% seen once.

The sample consisted of PBMCs or T cells enriched from blood (not recorded which). The TCR was taken from a man aged 45-65 years who had recovered from COVID-19. V usage is TRBV7-2 and J usage is TRBJ1-5; D gene uncertain. CDR3 bases: TGTGCCAGCAGCCCTTCGGCAGGCGAGCAGCCCCAGCATTTT. Its protein is CASSPSAGEQPQHF.